The 9 T cell receptor beta chains reported below all come from one sample, sequenced in a study of blood T cell repertoires in COVID-19. Sequencing used immunoSEQ multiplex PCR; TCRdb keeps in-frame clones, though not all of them. The data show under 250,000 clones, roughly 85% seen once. The sample consisted of peripheral blood. The origin of the receptors is a woman at least 80 years old with acute or convalescent COVID-19.

This clone was recorded once. J is TRBJ2-2 and V is TRBV9, with 8 bases identical to TRBD2. The CDR3 length is 16 residues. Trimming cost V 3 bases and J 6 bases; bases outside gene matches: 10. Germline-derived CDR1 and CDR2 are SGDLS and YYNGEE. CDR3 in amino acids: CASSAPLTGGPGELFF. The CDR3 DNA is TGTGCCAGCAGCGCCCCCCTAACGGGGGGGCCCGGGGAGCTGTTTTTT. Full variable domain (remainder filled in from reference TRBV9 and TRBJ2-2): DSGVTQTPKHLITATGQRVTLRCSPRSGDLSVYWYQQSLDQGLQFLIQYYNGEERAKGNILERFSAQQFPDLHSELNLSSLELGDSALYFCASSAPLTGGPGELFFGEGSRLTVL.

V is TRBV19 and J is TRBJ2-5; 10 nucleotides line up with TRBD2. In germline, CDR1 is LNHDA, CDR2 SQIVND (reference sequence). The CDR3 extends over 14 amino acids. J was trimmed by 4 bases and V by 6 bases; bases with no gene match: 5. CDR3 nucleotide sequence: TGTGCCAGTAGCCGGGGACTAGCGATAGAGACCCAGTACTTC. Translation gives CASSRGLAIETQYF. The complete variable domain, with remaining parts taken from reference TRBV19 and TRBJ2-5, reads DGGITQSPKYLFRKEGQNVTLSCEQNLNHDAMYWYRQDPGQGLRLIYYSQIVNDFQKGDIAEGYSVSREKKESFPLTVTSAQKNPTAFYLCASSRGLAIETQYFGPGTRLLVL.

This chain joins TRBV30 and TRBJ1-1; 10 nucleotides align to TRBD1. The ends lost 1 base at V and 5 bases at J; junction bases unmatched: 7. The CDR3 runs to 15 residues. CDR1 is GTSNPN and CDR2 is SVGIG in the germline V gene (reference sequence). The CDR3, as DNA: TGTGCCTGGAGTGACCCGGGACAGGGGAAAACTGAAGCTTTCTTT. Encoded protein: CAWSDPGQGKTEAFF.

This clone was counted between two and nine times. The genes are TRBV4-3 and TRBJ2-7, with D perhaps matching TRBD1 (6 bases). Germline-derived CDR1 and CDR2 are LGHNA and YSLEER. The CDR3 runs to 15 residues. V was trimmed by 3 bases and J by 7 bases, leaving 19 bases between them. CDR3: CASSQSWQGSGEQYF. In DNA, the CDR3 is TGCGCCAGCAGCCAGTCGTGGCAGGGGTCAGGGGAGCAGTACTTC.

V usage is TRBV27 and J usage is TRBJ1-4; 8 positions agree with TRBD1. CDR3 length: 15 amino acids. From germline, CDR1 is MNHEY and CDR2 SMNVEV (reference sequence). J gave up 4 bases and V 5 bases, and 6 bases lay outside the gene matches. CDR3 DNA: TGTGCCAGCAGTCCCACAGGGGGTCGTAATGAAAAACTGTTTTTT. It is translated as CASSPTGGRNEKLFF.

CDR3 protein: CAIRPGQGFSGANVLTF. The CDR3 DNA reads TGTGCCATCAGACCGGGACAGGGGTTTTCAGGGGCCAACGTCCTGACTTTC. The J gene is TRBJ2-6, the V gene TRBV10-3, with 10 bases fitting TRBD1. J lost 4 bases, V lost 6 bases, and 9 bases had no gene match. From germline, CDR1 is ENHRY and CDR2 SYGVKD. The CDR3 sequence is 17 residues long.

V gene TRBV29-1 combines with J gene TRBJ1-1; 9 bases agree with TRBD1. V shed 6 bases, J shed 1 base, and the junction held 6 bases outside the gene matches. This CDR3 is 14 amino acids long. Germline CDR1 and CDR2: SQVTM and ANQGSEA. Here the CDR3 DNA reads TGCAGCGTATCCGTGACAGGGGGGAACACTGAAGCTTTCTTT. The encoded protein is CSVSVTGGNTEAFF.

This clone turned up a few times. The genes are TRBV11-3 and TRBJ2-3, with 8 bases identical to TRBD2. V gave up 1 base and J gave up 3 bases; unmatched junction bases: 3. The germline V gene has CDR1 SGHNT and CDR2 YENEEA. CDR3 size: 15 residues. Here the CDR3 reads CASSLAGGITDTQYF. CDR3 in DNA: TGTGCCAGCAGCTTAGCGGGGGGGATAACAGATACGCAGTATTTT.

The chain has TRBV20-1 and TRBJ1-2, with D possibly matching TRBD1 (6 bases). The V end was cut by 5 bases, the J end by 7 bases, with 11 bases between. CDR3 size: 11 residues. Germline CDR1 DFQATT, CDR2 SNEGSKA (reference sequence). This CDR3 is CSAQDSPGYTF. The DNA for the CDR3 is TGCAGTGCTCAGGACAGCCCTGGCTACACCTTC.